These 10 T cell receptor beta chains originate from one sample sequenced in a study of cytomegalovirus exposure and HLA in healthy donors. The primer mix had 60 Vbeta and 13 Jbeta primers. Sequencing used immunoSEQ multiplex PCR; TCRdb keeps in-frame clones, though not all of them. The sample carries about 140,000 clones, 78% recorded once. The sample was PBMCs. These receptor sequences come from a male donor in good health and CMV-seronegative.

The rearrangement links TRBV5-1 to TRBJ2-1; 14 bases match TRBD2. Germline CDR1 reads SGHRS; CDR2 reads YFSETQ. V trimming: 0 bases; J trimming: 2 bases; junction bases outside the gene matches: 7. This CDR3 spans 19 amino acids. This chain's CDR3 is CASSLVFGLAGGPYNEQFF. The DNA for the CDR3 is TGCGCCAGCAGCTTGGTGTTTGGACTAGCGGGGGGACCCTACAATGAGCAGTTCTTC. The full variable domain, its missing parts supplied by reference TRBV5-1 and TRBJ2-1, is KAGVTQTPRYLIKTRGQQVTLSCSPISGHRSVSWYQQTPGQGLQFLFEYFSETQRNKGNFPGRFSGRQFSNSRSEMNVSTLELGDSALYLCASSLVFGLAGGPYNEQFFGPGTRLTVL.

The chain recombines TRBV6-5 with TRBJ1-2, with a tentative D call TRBD1 (5 bases). V dropped 2 bases and J dropped 5 bases, with 15 bases sitting between them. CDR1 and CDR2 from the germline V gene are MNHEY and SVGAGI. CDR3 length: 15 residues. CDR3 bases: TGTGCCAGCAGTTACGGTCTGCGGACAAATTATGGCTACACCTTC. This codes for CASSYGLRTNYGYTF.

V usage is TRBV2 and J usage is TRBJ1-2; D is uncertain. In germline, CDR1 is SNHLY, CDR2 FYNNEI. Trimming took 10 bases from V and 2 from J, leaving 11 bases between them. The CDR3 covers 12 residues. DNA for the CDR3: TGTGCCATCGGCACAGAGAACTATGGCTACACCTTC. As protein: CAIGTENYGYTF.

CDR3 sequence (DNA): TGTGCCAGCACCCACCCCGGACAGGGGGTTTATGGCTACACCTTC. Translation: CASTHPGQGVYGYTF. This chain connects TRBV5-4 to TRBJ1-2; TRBD1 aligns across 10 bases. The CDR3 consists of 15 residues. Germline V gene lookup returns CDR1 SGHNT and CDR2 YYREEE (reference sequence). J gave up 5 bases and V 6 bases, and 10 bases lay outside the gene matches.

V gene TRBV27 combines with J gene TRBJ2-7; 9 positions match TRBD1. The CDR3 runs to 14 residues. The germline V gene encodes CDR1 MNHEY and CDR2 SMNVEV (reference sequence). The V and J ends lost 5 bases and 5 bases, in that order; junction bases with no gene match: 7. CDR3 protein: CASSRRTGANEQYF. The CDR3 DNA sequence: TGTGCCAGCAGTCGAAGGACAGGGGCTAACGAGCAGTACTTC.

For the CDR3, the DNA is TGTGCCTGGGTTTCGGCCGGGACAGGGCCCTACGAGCAGTACTTC. This translates into CAWVSAGTGPYEQYF. This chain uses TRBV30 with TRBJ2-5; TRBD1 aligns across 9 bases. The closer fit of TRBJ2-7 to the DNA end suggests the J call may be wrong. The CDR3 spans 15 residues. The germline V gene encodes CDR1 GTSNPN and CDR2 SVGIG (reference sequence).

This chain uses TRBV15 with TRBJ2-3; a possible D gene is TRBD2 (6 bases). V lost 2 bases to trimming and J lost 2 bases, with 14 bases between them. Germline assignment: CDR1 LNHNV and CDR2 YYDKDF (reference sequence). This CDR3 has 16 residues. The CDR3 sequence: CATSRTGGRSTDTQYF. The CDR3 DNA is TGTGCCACCAGCAGAACCGGGGGACGGTCCACAGATACGCAGTATTTT.

This sequence joins TRBV25-1 and TRBJ2-7; 9 bases align to TRBD1. Germline V lookup: CDR1 MGHDK, CDR2 SYGVNS. The V segment lost 8 bases and the J segment 10 bases; nucleotides outside the gene matches: 15. The CDR3 totals 14 residues. In DNA, the CDR3 is TGTGCCAGCGCCAAACAGGGGGCTTCTGGAAGACAGTACTTC. Translating gives CASAKQGASGRQYF.

This clone showed up just once. This chain links TRBV5-1 with TRBJ2-5; D perhaps matches TRBD2 (6 bases). V was shortened by 0 bases and J by 4 bases, with 13 bases between the two germline ends. Germline V lookup: CDR1 SGHRS, CDR2 YFSETQ. This CDR3 spans 15 amino acids. The CDR3 nucleotides read TGCGCCAGCAGCTTGGAGGGCGGGAACGGAGAGACCCAGTACTTC. Translation: CASSLEGGNGETQYF.

This clone was found once. V usage is TRBV4-2 and J usage is TRBJ2-1; TRBD2 agrees at 10 bases. This CDR3 spans 16 amino acids. CDR1 is LGHNA, CDR2 YNFKEQ, per germline. Trimming cost V 2 bases and J 7 bases; bases outside gene matches: 8. The CDR3 loop is CASSQTLETSGNEQFF. DNA for the CDR3: TGTGCCAGCAGCCAAACACTGGAGACTAGCGGGAATGAGCAGTTCTTC.